Sequencing of this T cell receptor (beta chain) was carried out in a study of blood T cell repertoires in COVID-19. Study-level information: Samples came from the United States, Italy and Spain, spanning acute and convalescent COVID-19.

Method: immunoSEQ multiplex PCR; TCRdb's copy keeps in-frame clones and lacks some. The sample gives 190,000 or so clones, about 90% of which show up once; less than 0.7% is in the top ten. This CDR3 spans 15 amino acids. Trimming removed 5 bases from V and 5 bases from J; junction bases left unmatched: 12. Germline CDR1 reads SEHNR; CDR2 reads FQNEAQ (reference sequence). The sample consisted of peripheral blood. The V gene is TRBV7-9, the J gene TRBJ2-7; TRBD1 matches 7 bases. The TCR comes from a middle-aged man with acute or convalescent COVID-19. CDR3 bases: TGTGCCAGCAGCCCGGCGGGTAGGGGGCTGGACGAGCAGTACTTC. This gives the protein CASSPAGRGLDEQYF.